This T cell receptor (beta chain) appears in the sequencing data of a study of shared clonotypes between healthy human individuals. Overall study findings and caveats: Blood alone was sampled, and tissue repertoires likely differ.

Points on this clone: The antigen remains unidentified. Other DNA sequences from this sample encode an identical CDR3 as well.

The V end lost 1 base, the J end lost 5 bases, and 8 bases lay between the germline ends. Germline loops: CDR1 SEHNR, CDR2 FQNEAQ (reference sequence). This CDR3 spans 13 amino acids. Produced via immunoSEQ multiplex PCR; TCRdb's table is partial and in-frame only. The sample records approximately 2,000,000 clones, about 93% being singletons. CD45RO negativity and positive selection for CCR7 defined naive CD8 cells, a population that excluded terminally differentiated effector memory CD45RA+ cells. The chain joins TRBV7-9 to TRBJ1-1; D gene uncertain. The sequenced sample consisted of naive CD8+ T cells from PBMCs. This TCR came from a man aged 18 to 35 in good health. Some clones in this sample may be carry-over from other donors' samples. The CDR3 nucleotides are TGTGCCAGCAGCTTAGGAGCGGTGACTGAAGCTTTCTTT. Protein product: CASSLGAVTEAFF.